A selection of T cell receptor beta chains follows, all from one sample in a study of T cells in Graves' hyperthyroidism and ophthalmopathy. Each CDR3 protein gets one entry after TCRdb re-called the multiplex PCR reads with MiXCR. The data contain around 300,000 distinct CDR3 sequences, approximately 15% of them singletons. What was sequenced was blood. Receptors originate from a woman between 35 and 50 years old with Graves' ophthalmopathy. Each CDR3 is given with its conserved first and last residue. A D gene is named only where the DNA matches it firmly. Some rows have no size entry. The others give once, few or many, or a class for an expanded clone.

v_call,d_call,clone_size,j_call,cdr3_aa,cdr3_nt
TRBV5-8,-,-,TRBJ2-1,CASSLISFYNEQFF,TGTGCCAGCAGCTTGATCAGTTTCTACAATGAGCAGTTCTTC
TRBV12-3/TRBV12-4,-,many,TRBJ2-5,CASSLRGETQYF,TGTGCCAGCAGTTTGAGAGGGGAGACCCAGTACTTC
TRBV6-1,TRBD1,many,TRBJ2-7,CASRDGDRGHEQYF,TGTGCCAGCAGGGACGGGGACAGGGGTCACGAGCAGTACTTC
TRBV11-2,-,many,TRBJ1-5,CASSLARDQPQHF,TGTGCCAGCAGCTTAGCCCGAGATCAGCCCCAGCATTTT
TRBV7-2,-,-,TRBJ1-1,CASSLARDYTGTEAFF,TGTGCCAGCAGCTTAGCGCGGGACTATACAGGGACTGAAGCTTTCTTT
TRBV28,-,many,TRBJ2-7,CASSFRESTSSYEQYF,TGTGCCAGCAGTTTTCGGGAGAGTACGAGCTCCTACGAGCAGTACTTC
TRBV19,TRBD2,few,TRBJ2-5,CASSKGLAENGETQYF,TGTGCCAGTAGTAAGGGACTAGCGGAGAATGGAGAGACCCAGTACTTC
TRBV5-6,-,-,TRBJ1-2,CASTLPGAPSYGYTF,TGTGCCAGCACCCTACCAGGAGCTCCTTCCTATGGCTACACCTTC
TRBV6-1,-,-,TRBJ1-1,CASRQTGNTEAFF,TGTGCCAGCAGGCAAACAGGGAACACTGAAGCTTTCTTT
TRBV2,-,-,TRBJ2-7,CASASGRPYEQYF,TGTGCCAGCGCTAGTGGGCGCCCCTACGAGCAGTACTTC
TRBV20-1,TRBD2,-,TRBJ2-1,CSADGTSGIYNEQFF,TGCAGTGCCGACGGGACTAGCGGGATCTACAATGAGCAGTTCTTC
TRBV28,-,many,TRBJ1-6,CASRLPEGNSPLHF,TGTGCCAGCAGACTACCCGAGGGCAATTCACCCCTCCACTTT
TRBV5-5,TRBD1,few,TRBJ1-1,CASSLEGQGNTEAFF,TGTGCCAGCAGCTTGGAGGGACAGGGAAACACTGAAGCTTTCTTT
TRBV28,-,many,TRBJ2-3,CASSLGVPDTQYF,TGTGCCAGCAGTTTAGGGGTTCCAGATACGCAGTATTTT
TRBV29-1,-,few,TRBJ2-1,CSVRSNSYNEQFF,TGCAGCGTTCGTAGCAACTCCTACAATGAGCAGTTCTTC
TRBV7-9,TRBD1,few,TRBJ1-1,CASSSGIRGIAFF,TGTGCCAGCAGTTCCGGTATCAGGGGGATAGCTTTCTTT
TRBV4-1,-,few,TRBJ1-2,CASSPTPDTTYGYTF,TGCGCCAGCAGCCCAACTCCGGACACCACCTATGGCTACACCTTC
TRBV30,-,-,TRBJ2-7,CAWSAPNWRSYEQYF,TGTGCCTGGAGTGCCCCCAATTGGCGGTCTTACGAGCAGTACTTC
TRBV3-1,TRBD2,-,TRBJ2-3,CASTPRGGGTDTQYF,TGTGCCAGCACCCCGCGGGGGGGCGGCACAGATACGCAGTATTTT
TRBV3-1,TRBD1,many,TRBJ1-1,CASSRAQGANTEAFF,TGTGCCAGCAGCCGAGCGCAGGGGGCGAACACTGAAGCTTTCTTT
TRBV5-6,TRBD1,-,TRBJ1-6,CASSDGTASPLHF,TGTGCCAGCAGCGATGGGACAGCCTCACCCCTCCACTTT
TRBV19,-,-,TRBJ2-5,CASSPDLEETQYF,TGTGCCAGTAGCCCGGACCTGGAAGAGACCCAGTACTTC
TRBV6-6,-,many,TRBJ2-5,CASSYRGRETQYF,TGTGCCAGCAGTTACAGGGGGAGGGAGACCCAGTACTTC
TRBV2,-,many,TRBJ1-2,CASSGPVYGYTF,TGTGCCAGCAGTGGCCCAGTTTATGGCTACACCTTC
TRBV29-1,TRBD1,few,TRBJ2-7,CSVVGTGDGYEQYF,TGCAGCGTTGTGGGGACAGGGGACGGCTACGAGCAGTACTTC
TRBV6-5,TRBD1,-,TRBJ2-2,CASSPRTGENTGELFF,TGTGCCAGCTCACCTAGGACAGGGGAGAACACCGGGGAGCTGTTTTTT
TRBV29-1,TRBD1,many,TRBJ2-7,CSVSGGQVPYSEQYF,TGCAGCGTAAGCGGCGGACAGGTCCCCTACTCCGAGCAGTACTTC
TRBV28,-,many,TRBJ1-5,CASSLLGHQPQHF,TGTGCCAGCAGTTTATTGGGACACCAGCCCCAGCATTTT
TRBV2,TRBD2,many,TRBJ2-7,CASSEGSGLYEQYF,TGTGCCAGCAGTGAGGGTAGCGGGCTTTACGAGCAGTACTTC
TRBV6-5,-,few,TRBJ2-2,CASSYVDEAGELFF,TGTGCCAGCAGTTACGTTGACGAGGCCGGGGAGCTGTTTTTT
TRBV11-2,-,-,TRBJ1-2,CASSLDRQYGYTF,TGTGCCAGCAGCTTAGATCGGCAGTATGGCTACACCTTC
TRBV9,TRBD2,many,TRBJ2-1,CASSVASGARYEQFF,TGTGCCAGCAGCGTAGCCAGCGGGGCTAGGTATGAGCAGTTCTTC
TRBV28,TRBD1,many,TRBJ1-2,CASSLPQGAHGYTF,TGTGCCAGCAGTTTACCCCAGGGGGCTCATGGCTACACCTTC
TRBV2,-,many,TRBJ2-1,CASSGGGAYNEQFF,TGTGCCAGCAGTGGTGGGGGCGCCTACAATGAGCAGTTCTTC
TRBV6-1,-,many,TRBJ2-3,CASWTSWGATDTQYF,TGTGCCAGCTGGACCTCGTGGGGGGCCACAGATACGCAGTATTTT
TRBV28,-,few,TRBJ2-3,CASSEPGQSDTQYF,TGTGCCAGCAGCGAACCGGGCCAGTCAGATACGCAGTATTTT
TRBV19,TRBD1,-,TRBJ2-4,CASSIPDRALSKNIQYF,TGTGCCAGTAGTATCCCGGACAGGGCCCTCTCCAAAAACATTCAGTACTTC
TRBV3-1,-,few,TRBJ1-4,CASSQVGNEKLFF,TGTGCCAGCAGCCAAGTAGGGAATGAAAAACTGTTTTTT
TRBV11-3,TRBD1,few,TRBJ2-7,CASSLGARYRGSDEQYF,TGTGCCAGCAGCTTAGGTGCTCGGTACAGGGGTAGCGACGAGCAGTACTTC
TRBV10-3,-,many,TRBJ1-5,CAISESRQTSNQPQHF,TGTGCCATCAGTGAGTCTAGACAGACTAGCAATCAGCCCCAGCATTTT
TRBV2,TRBD1,few,TRBJ2-6,CASRRARTGTPGANVLTF,TGTGCCAGCAGGAGGGCCAGGACAGGAACCCCTGGGGCCAACGTCCTGACTTTC
TRBV7-6,-,many,TRBJ1-6,CASSSRGALHF,TGTGCCAGCAGCTCCCGAGGGGCCCTCCACTTT
TRBV3-1,-,many,TRBJ2-1,CASSQGTRRDNEQFF,TGTGCCAGCAGCCAAGGTACTAGGCGGGACAATGAGCAGTTCTTC
TRBV7-9,-,-,TRBJ1-6,CASSLDMGNSPLHF,TGTGCCAGCAGCTTAGACATGGGGAATTCACCCCTCCACTTT
TRBV20-1,TRBD2,many,TRBJ2-7,CSARGLAGVGSYEQYF,TGCAGTGCTAGGGGACTAGCGGGGGTTGGCTCCTACGAGCAGTACTTC
TRBV11-2,-,-,TRBJ2-3,CASSPFLRGATDTQYF,TGTGCCAGCAGTCCATTTTTGAGGGGGGCAACAGATACGCAGTATTTT
TRBV2,-,many,TRBJ2-1,CASSETSPTLDEQFF,TGTGCCAGCAGTGAAACTAGCCCCACCCTCGATGAGCAGTTCTTC
TRBV3-1,-,many,TRBJ2-3,CASSQDRREEGADTQYF,TGTGCCAGCAGCCAAGATAGGCGGGAGGAGGGGGCGGATACGCAGTATTTT
TRBV5-1,-,few,TRBJ1-2,CASSLNQGGSYGYTF,TGCGCCAGCAGCTTAAACCAGGGAGGTTCTTATGGCTACACCTTC
TRBV5-1,TRBD2,few,TRBJ2-1,CASSVSGGAFYNEQFF,TGCGCCAGCAGTGTTAGCGGGGGGGCTTTCTACAATGAGCAGTTCTTC
TRBV20-1,-,many,TRBJ1-2,CSARDRSATNYGYTF,TGCAGTGCTAGAGATCGTTCAGCAACTAACTATGGCTACACCTTC
TRBV5-4,TRBD2,-,TRBJ2-1,CASSLSTSGSEQFF,TGTGCCAGCAGCTTATCTACTAGCGGGAGTGAGCAGTTCTTC